The T cell receptor beta chain under discussion was sequenced for a study of T cell repertoires in cytomegalovirus infection. Study-level background: Public TCR beta signatures marked donors with CMV infection and the matching HLA. Study-level points and caveats: Summed public TCR beta family frequency identified CMV carriers bearing the relevant HLA. CMV-specific TCR beta clonotypes restricted by HLA-C dominated the ex vivo response.

This clonotype was found many times. What it binds is not known. This CDR3 has 20 residues. J was trimmed by 2 bases and V by 1 base; bases with no gene match: 10. CDR1 and CDR2 from the germline V gene are MDHEN and SYDVKM. TCRdb reprocessed the reads via MiXCR and lists one record per CDR3 protein. The sample consists of approximately 250,000 distinct CDR3 sequences, approximately 7% of them appearing once. This clonotype originated in a human donor in good health (CMV status not recorded). Some clones in this sample may be carry-over from other donors' samples. V usage is TRBV28 and J usage is TRBJ2-6, with 11 bases that match TRBD1. The sequencing sample was made of PBMCs. This CDR3 is CASSLYWFGQGAAGANVLTF. The CDR3 DNA reads as TGTGCCAGCAGTTTATACTGGTTTGGACAGGGGGCTGCTGGGGCCAACGTCCTGACTTTC.